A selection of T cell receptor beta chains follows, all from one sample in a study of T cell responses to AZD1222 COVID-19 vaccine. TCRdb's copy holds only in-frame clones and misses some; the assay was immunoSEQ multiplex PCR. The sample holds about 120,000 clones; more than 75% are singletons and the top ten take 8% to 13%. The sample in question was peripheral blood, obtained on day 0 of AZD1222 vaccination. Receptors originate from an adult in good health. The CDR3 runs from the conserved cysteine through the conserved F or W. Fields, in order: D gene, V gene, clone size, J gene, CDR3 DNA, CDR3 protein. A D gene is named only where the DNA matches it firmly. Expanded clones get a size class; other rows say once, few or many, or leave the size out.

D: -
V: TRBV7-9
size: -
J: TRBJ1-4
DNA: TGTGCCAGCAGCTTAGGAGGGCGTGAAAAACTGTTTTTT
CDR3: CASSLGGREKLFF

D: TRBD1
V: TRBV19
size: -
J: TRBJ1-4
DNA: TGTGCCAGTAGATATACAGGGGATGAAAAACTGTTTTTT
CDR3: CASRYTGDEKLFF

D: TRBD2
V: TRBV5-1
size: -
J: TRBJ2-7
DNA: TGCGCCAGCAGTAATAGCGGGGTATACGAGCAGTACTTC
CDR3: CASSNSGVYEQYF

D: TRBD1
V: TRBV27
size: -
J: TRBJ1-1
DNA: TGTGCCAGCAGATCGGGACAGATGAACACTGAAGCTTTCTTT
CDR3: CASRSGQMNTEAFF

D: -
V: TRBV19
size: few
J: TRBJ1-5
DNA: TGTGCCAGTAGTATGTCACCCCCGGGCAATCAGCCCCAGCATTTT
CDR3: CASSMSPPGNQPQHF

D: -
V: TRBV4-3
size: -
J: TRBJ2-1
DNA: TGCGCCAGCAGCCAAGAGAGCCCCGTCCCTTACTCCTACAATGAGCAGTTCTTC
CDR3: CASSQESPVPYSYNEQFF

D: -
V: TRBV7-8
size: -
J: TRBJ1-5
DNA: TGTGCCAGCAGCTTAGATCGGCGGGGGAGCAATCAGCCCCAGCATTTT
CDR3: CASSLDRRGSNQPQHF

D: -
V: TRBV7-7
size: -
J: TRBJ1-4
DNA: TGTGCTAGCAGCCTCGGGAACAATGAAAAACTGTTTTTT
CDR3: CASSLGNNEKLFF

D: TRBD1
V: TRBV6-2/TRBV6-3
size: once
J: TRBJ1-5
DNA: TGTGCCAGCAGTTACTCGAGAGGTGCGGGACAGGGTCTTAATCAGCCCCAGCATTTT
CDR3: CASSYSRGAGQGLNQPQHF

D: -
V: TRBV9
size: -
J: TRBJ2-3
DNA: TGTGCCAGCAGCGTAGACGGAGGGAATACGCAGTATTTT
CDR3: CASSVDGGNTQYF

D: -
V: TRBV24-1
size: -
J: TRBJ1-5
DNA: TGTGCCACCAATCAACCCCAGCATTTT
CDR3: CATNQPQHF

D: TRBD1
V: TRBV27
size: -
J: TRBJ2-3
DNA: TGTGCCAGCAGTCACGGGACAGGGGGCGCAGATACGCAGTATTTT
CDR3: CASSHGTGGADTQYF

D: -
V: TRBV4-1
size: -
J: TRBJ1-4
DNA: TGCGCCAGCAGCCAAGGGGGGTTTGTTGAAAAACTGTTTTTT
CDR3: CASSQGGFVEKLFF

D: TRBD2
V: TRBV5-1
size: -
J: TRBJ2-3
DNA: TGCGCCAGCAGCCCCGGGACTAGCAAGGATACGCAGTATTTT
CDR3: CASSPGTSKDTQYF

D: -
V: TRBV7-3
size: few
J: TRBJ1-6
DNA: TGTGCCAGCAGCTTGGGCAGTTCTAATTCACCCCTCCACTTT
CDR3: CASSLGSSNSPLHF

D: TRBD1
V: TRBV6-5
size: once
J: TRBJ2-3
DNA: TGTGCCAGCAGTCCTCAGGGGGCCGGAGATACGCAGTATTTT
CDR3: CASSPQGAGDTQYF

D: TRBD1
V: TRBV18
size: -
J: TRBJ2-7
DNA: TGTGCCAGCTCACCCCTTGGGACAGGGGCTTGGGTCCGTCCCTACGAGCAGTACTTC
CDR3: CASSPLGTGAWVRPYEQYF

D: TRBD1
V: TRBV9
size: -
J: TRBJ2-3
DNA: TGTGCCAGCAGCCTTGGACAGGGCTCTTCTAGCACAGATACGCAGTATTTT
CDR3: CASSLGQGSSSTDTQYF

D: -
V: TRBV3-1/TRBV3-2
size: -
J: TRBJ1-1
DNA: TGTGCCAGCAGCCTCGGGGCGGGCACTGAAGCTTTCTTT
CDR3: CASSLGAGTEAFF

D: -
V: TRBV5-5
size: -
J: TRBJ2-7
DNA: TGTGCCAGCAGCCCTCCAGGGCGCGCCTACGAGCAGTACTTC
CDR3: CASSPPGRAYEQYF

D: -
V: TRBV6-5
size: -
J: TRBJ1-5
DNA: TGTGCCAGCTCCTGGGGGCAGAGCAATCAGCCCCAGCATTTT
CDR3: CASSWGQSNQPQHF

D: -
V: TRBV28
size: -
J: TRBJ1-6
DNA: TGTGCCAGCAGTTTAATTCCAGGCTCCTATAATTCACCCCTCCACTTT
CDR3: CASSLIPGSYNSPLHF

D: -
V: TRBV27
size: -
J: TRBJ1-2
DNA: TGTGCCAGCAGTTCTATTACAGGGTGGGGTAACTATGGCTACACCTTC
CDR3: CASSSITGWGNYGYTF

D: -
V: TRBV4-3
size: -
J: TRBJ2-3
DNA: TGCGCCAGCAGCCCAGTCAGCACGGGGAGCACAGATACGCAGTATTTT
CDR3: CASSPVSTGSTDTQYF

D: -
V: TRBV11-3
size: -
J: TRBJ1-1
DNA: TGTGCCAGCTCCTCTGGGCCGGGCACGGAAGCTTTCTTT
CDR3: CASSSGPGTEAFF

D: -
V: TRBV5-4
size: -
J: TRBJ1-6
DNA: TGTGCCAGCAGCCTACTTAGCTCCTATAATTCACCCCTCCACTTT
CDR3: CASSLLSSYNSPLHF

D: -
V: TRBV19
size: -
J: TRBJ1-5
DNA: TGTGCCAGTATTTATGGGCCCAATCAGCCCCAGCATTTT
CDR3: CASIYGPNQPQHF

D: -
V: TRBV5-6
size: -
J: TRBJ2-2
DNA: TGTGCCAGCAGCTTAAACAGGGAAATCGGCACCGGGGAGCTGTTTTTT
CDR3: CASSLNREIGTGELFF

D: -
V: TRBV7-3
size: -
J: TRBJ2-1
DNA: TGTGCCAGCAGCTTAAATCCCCTAGGCAATGAGCAGTTCTTC
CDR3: CASSLNPLGNEQFF

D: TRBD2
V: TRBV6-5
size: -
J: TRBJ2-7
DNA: TGTGCCAGCAGTCCCCGGGACTACCGCCGCGAGCAGTACTTC
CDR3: CASSPRDYRREQYF

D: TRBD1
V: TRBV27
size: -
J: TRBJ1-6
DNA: TGTGCCAGCAGTTTACTGACAGGGGCTAATTCACCCCTCCACTTT
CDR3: CASSLLTGANSPLHF

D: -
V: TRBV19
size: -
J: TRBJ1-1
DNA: TGTGCCAGTAGTATCACGGGGAGTATGACTGAAGCTTTCTTT
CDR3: CASSITGSMTEAFF

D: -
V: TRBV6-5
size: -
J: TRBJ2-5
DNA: TGTGCCAGCAGTCAAAGCAGGGGCTGGGAGACCCAGTACTTC
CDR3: CASSQSRGWETQYF

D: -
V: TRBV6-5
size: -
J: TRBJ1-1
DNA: TGTGCCAGCAGACAAACGGCGAACACTGAAGCTTTCTTT
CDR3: CASRQTANTEAFF

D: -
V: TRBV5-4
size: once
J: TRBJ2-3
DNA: TGTGCCAGCAGCCTAGGCGTCGGGGCCGGCACAGATACGCAGTATTTT
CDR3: CASSLGVGAGTDTQYF

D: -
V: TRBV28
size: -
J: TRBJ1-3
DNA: TGTGCCAGCAGTTTACCAGGACACTACTCTGGAAACACCATATATTTT
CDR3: CASSLPGHYSGNTIYF

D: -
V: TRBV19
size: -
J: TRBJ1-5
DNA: TGTGCCAGTAGTATAGGCCCCTCACAGTATAGCAATCAGCCCCAGCATTTT
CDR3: CASSIGPSQYSNQPQHF